This TCR beta chain comes out of a study of cytomegalovirus exposure and HLA in healthy donors. Study-level results: Per published accounts, TCR beta sequences correctly predicted the HLA-A and HLA-B alleles of most subjects. As a later analysis revealed, the rate of TCR association differed by HLA locus, with DRB1 most and HLA-C fewest. Confirmation was obtained in vitro that a few CMV-associated chains are specific for CMV antigens. Among TCR beta chains, those listed as cytomegalovirus-associated numbered about 160.

Germline values: CDR1 MNHNY, CDR2 SVGAGI (reference sequence). Trimming pared 7 bases from V and 4 bases from J, leaving 16 bases between. This CDR3 is built from 14 residues. Concerning this clone itself: Its antigen is as yet unknown.

PCR amplification relied on 60 Vbeta primers (plus 13 Jbeta primers). This table comes from immunoSEQ multiplex PCR, and its TCRdb copy is limited to in-frame clones, with some not included. Seen in this sample are some 120,000 clones; the ten most common clones hold around 2.2%. Sequencing input: PBMCs. The receptor was isolated from a man aged 35-49 years in good health and CMV-seronegative. The rearrangement uses TRBV6-6 and TRBJ1-1; the D is unclear. CDR3 sequence: CASTGVTAGTEAFF. DNA of the CDR3: TGTGCCAGCACCGGAGTAACCGCCGGCACTGAAGCTTTCTTT.